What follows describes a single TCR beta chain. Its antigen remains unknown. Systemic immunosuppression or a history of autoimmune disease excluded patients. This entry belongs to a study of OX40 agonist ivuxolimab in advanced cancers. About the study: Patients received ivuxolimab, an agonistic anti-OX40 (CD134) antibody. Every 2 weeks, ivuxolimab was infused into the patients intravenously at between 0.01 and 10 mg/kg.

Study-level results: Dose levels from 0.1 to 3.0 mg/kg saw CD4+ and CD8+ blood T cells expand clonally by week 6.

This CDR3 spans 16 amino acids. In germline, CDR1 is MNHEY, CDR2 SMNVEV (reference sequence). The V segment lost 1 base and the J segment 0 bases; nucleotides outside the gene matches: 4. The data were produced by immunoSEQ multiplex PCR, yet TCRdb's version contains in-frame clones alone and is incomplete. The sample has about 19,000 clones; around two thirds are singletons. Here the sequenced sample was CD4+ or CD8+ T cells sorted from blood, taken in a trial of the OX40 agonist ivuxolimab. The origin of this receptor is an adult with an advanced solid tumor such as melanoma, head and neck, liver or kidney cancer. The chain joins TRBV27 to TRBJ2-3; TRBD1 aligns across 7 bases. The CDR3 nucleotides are TGTGCCAGCAGTTTATACCAGGGGGTTAGCACAGATACGCAGTATTTT. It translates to CASSLYQGVSTDTQYF.